Sequencing of this T cell receptor beta chain was carried out in a study of T cells in narcolepsy. Study conclusions and caveats: HCRT-specific and TRIB2-specific autoreactive clonotypes appeared among same-patient CSF and blood CD4+ clonotypes. Autoreactive clone sequences were missing from some blood memory CD4+ repertoires.

Clones were sequenced by immunoSEQ multiplex PCR, and TCRdb holds only the in-frame ones, with some missing. The data show tens of thousands of clones, roughly 73% seen once. CDR1 and CDR2 (germline): SGHRS, YFSETQ. This CDR3 has 15 residues. V was shortened by 1 base and J by 3 bases, with 14 bases between the two germline ends. Note on this clone: Its antigen remains unknown.

V usage is TRBV5-1 and J usage is TRBJ2-7, with D possibly called TRBD1 or TRBD2 (6 bases each). The sequencing sample was made of CD45RA- memory CD4+ T cells from PBMCs. The clonotype originates from a human donor with narcolepsy. This chain's CDR3 is CASSLLPGGGYEQYF. The CDR3 DNA is TGCGCCAGCAGCTTGCTCCCCGGAGGGGGCTACGAGCAGTACTTC. The full variable domain, in which reference TRBV5-1 and TRBJ2-7 provide the parts outside the CDR3, is KAGVTQTPRYLIKTRGQQVTLSCSPISGHRSVSWYQQTPGQGLQFLFEYFSETQRNKGNFPGRFSGRQFSNSRSEMNVSTLELGDSALYLCASSLLPGGGYEQYFGPGTRLTVT.